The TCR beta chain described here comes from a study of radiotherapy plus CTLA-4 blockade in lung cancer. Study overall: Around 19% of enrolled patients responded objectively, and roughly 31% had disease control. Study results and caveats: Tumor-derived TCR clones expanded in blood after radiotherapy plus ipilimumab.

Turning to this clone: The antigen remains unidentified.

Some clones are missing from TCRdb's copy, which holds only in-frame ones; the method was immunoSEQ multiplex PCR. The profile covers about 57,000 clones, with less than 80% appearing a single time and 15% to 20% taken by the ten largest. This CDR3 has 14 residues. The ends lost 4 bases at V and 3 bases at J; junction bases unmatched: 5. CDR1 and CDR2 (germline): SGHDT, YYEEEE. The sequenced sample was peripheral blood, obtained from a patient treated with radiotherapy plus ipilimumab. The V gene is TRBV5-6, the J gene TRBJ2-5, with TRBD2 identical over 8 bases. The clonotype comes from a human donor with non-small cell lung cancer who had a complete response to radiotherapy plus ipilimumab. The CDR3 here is CASSLMRGEETQYF. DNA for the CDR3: TGTGCCAGCAGCCTGATGCGGGGGGAAGAGACCCAGTACTTC. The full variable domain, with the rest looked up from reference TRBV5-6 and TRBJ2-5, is DAGVTQSPTHLIKTRGQQVTLRCSPKSGHDTVSWYQQALGQGPQFIFQYYEEEERQRGNFPDRFSGHQFPNYSSELNVNALLLGDSALYLCASSLMRGEETQYFGPGTRLLVL.